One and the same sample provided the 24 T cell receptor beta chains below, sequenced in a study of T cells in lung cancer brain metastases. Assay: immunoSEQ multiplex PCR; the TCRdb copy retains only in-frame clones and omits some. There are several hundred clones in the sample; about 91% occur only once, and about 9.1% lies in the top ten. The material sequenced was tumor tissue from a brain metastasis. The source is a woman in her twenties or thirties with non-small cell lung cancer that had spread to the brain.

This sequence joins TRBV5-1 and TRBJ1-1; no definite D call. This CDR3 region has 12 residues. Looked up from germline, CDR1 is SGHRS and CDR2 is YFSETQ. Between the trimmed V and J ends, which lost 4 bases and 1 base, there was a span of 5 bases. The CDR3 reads CASSKGNTEAFF. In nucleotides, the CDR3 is TGCGCCAGCAGCAAAGGGAACACTGAAGCTTTCTTT.

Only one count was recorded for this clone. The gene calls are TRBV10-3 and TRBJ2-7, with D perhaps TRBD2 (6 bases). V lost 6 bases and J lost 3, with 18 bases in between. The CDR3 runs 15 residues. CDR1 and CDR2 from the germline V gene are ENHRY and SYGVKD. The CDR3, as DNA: TGTGCCATCAGGGCCAACCGGGGGTCAGACTACGAGCAGTACTTC. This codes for CAIRANRGSDYEQYF.

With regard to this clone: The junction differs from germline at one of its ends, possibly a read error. The CDR3 nucleotides are TGTGCCAGCAGCCCGGACTTCACAGGGGACGAGCAGTGCTTC. Translating it yields CASSPDFTGDEQCF. The gene calls are TRBV27 and TRBJ2-7; the match to TRBD1 covers 7 bases. The CDR3 is made up of 14 amino acids. Germline V lookup: CDR1 MNHEY, CDR2 SMNVEV (reference sequence).

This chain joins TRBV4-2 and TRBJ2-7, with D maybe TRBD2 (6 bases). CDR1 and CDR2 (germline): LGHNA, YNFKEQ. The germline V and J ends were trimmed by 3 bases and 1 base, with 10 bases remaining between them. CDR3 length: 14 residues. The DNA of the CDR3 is TGTGCCAGCAGCCAGCGCGGGAATTCCTACGAGCAGTACTTC. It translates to CASSQRGNSYEQYF.

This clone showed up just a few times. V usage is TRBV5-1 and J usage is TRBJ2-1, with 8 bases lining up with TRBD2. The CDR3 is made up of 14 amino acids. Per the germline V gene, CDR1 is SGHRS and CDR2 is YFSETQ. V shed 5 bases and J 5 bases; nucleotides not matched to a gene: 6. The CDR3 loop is CASREAGGHNEQFF. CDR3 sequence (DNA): TGCGCCAGCAGAGAGGCGGGAGGCCACAATGAGCAGTTCTTC.

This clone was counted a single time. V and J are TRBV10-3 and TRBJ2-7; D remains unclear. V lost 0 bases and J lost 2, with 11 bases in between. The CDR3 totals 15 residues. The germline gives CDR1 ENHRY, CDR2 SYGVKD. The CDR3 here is CAISESADGTYEQYF. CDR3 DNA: TGTGCCATCAGTGAGTCCGCGGACGGAACCTACGAGCAGTACTTC.

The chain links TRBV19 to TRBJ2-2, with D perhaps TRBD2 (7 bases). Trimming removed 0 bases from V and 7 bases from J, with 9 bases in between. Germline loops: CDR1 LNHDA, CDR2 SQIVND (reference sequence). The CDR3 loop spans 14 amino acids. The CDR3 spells CASSIDGGHGELFF. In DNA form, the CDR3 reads TGTGCCAGTAGTATAGACGGGGGGCACGGGGAGCTGTTTTTT.

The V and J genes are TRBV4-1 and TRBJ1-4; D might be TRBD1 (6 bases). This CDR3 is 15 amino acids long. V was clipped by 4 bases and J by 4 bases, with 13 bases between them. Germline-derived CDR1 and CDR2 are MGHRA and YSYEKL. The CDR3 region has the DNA TGCGCCAGCAGCCGCGATACAGGGAGTAATGAAAAACTGTTTTTT. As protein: CASSRDTGSNEKLFF.

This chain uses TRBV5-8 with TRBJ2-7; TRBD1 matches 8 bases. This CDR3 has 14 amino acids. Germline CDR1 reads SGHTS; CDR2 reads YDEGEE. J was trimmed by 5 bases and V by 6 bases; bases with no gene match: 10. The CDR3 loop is CASTWMTGDDEQYF. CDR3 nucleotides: TGTGCCAGCACCTGGATGACAGGGGATGACGAGCAGTACTTC.

The CDR3 reads CASSNGASGYGETQYF. For the CDR3, the DNA is TGTGCCAGTAGTAACGGGGCGTCAGGGTATGGGGAGACCCAGTACTTC. The V and J genes are TRBV19 and TRBJ2-5; the D call may be TRBD1 or TRBD2 (5 bases each). Trimming left V 4 bases short and J 5 bases short, with 20 bases between. The CDR3 is made up of 16 amino acids. Germline values: CDR1 LNHDA, CDR2 SQIVND (reference sequence).

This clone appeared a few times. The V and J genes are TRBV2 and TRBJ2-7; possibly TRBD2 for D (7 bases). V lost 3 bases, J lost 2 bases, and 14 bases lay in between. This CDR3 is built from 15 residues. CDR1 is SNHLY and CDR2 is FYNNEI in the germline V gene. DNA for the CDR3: TGTGCCAGCAGTGATAGACGGGGGGCCGCCTACGAGCAGTACTTC. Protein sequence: CASSDRRGAAYEQYF.

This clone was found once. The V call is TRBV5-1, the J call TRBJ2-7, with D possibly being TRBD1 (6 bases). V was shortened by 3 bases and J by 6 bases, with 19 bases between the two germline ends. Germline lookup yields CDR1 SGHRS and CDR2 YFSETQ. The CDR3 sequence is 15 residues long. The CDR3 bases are TGCGCCAGCAGCTCGGGCTCGTACACAGGGTTCGAGCAGTACTTC. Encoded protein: CASSSGSYTGFEQYF.

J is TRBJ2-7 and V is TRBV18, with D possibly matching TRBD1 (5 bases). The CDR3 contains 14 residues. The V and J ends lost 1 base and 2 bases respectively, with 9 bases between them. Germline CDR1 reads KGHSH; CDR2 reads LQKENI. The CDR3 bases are TGTGCCAGCTCACCACGGTCCAGGGCCTACGAGCAGTACTTC. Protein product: CASSPRSRAYEQYF.

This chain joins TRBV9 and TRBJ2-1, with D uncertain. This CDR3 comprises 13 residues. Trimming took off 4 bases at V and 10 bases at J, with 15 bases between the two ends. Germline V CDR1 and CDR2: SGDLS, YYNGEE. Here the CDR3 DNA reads TGTGCCAGCAGCCCACGGCCCATTCTCGAGCAGTTCTTC. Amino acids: CASSPRPILEQFF.

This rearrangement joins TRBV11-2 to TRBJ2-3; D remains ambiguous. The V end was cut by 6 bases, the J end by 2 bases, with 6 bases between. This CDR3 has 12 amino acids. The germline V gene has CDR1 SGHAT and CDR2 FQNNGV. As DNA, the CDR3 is TGTGCCAGCAGGGTCCCCACAGATACGCAGTATTTT. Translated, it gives CASRVPTDTQYF.

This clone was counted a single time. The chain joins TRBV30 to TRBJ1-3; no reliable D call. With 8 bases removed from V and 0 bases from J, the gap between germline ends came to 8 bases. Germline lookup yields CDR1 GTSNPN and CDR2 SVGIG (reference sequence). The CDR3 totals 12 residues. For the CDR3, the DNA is TGTGCCGAGAGCCCCTCTGGAAACACCATATATTTT. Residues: CAESPSGNTIYF.

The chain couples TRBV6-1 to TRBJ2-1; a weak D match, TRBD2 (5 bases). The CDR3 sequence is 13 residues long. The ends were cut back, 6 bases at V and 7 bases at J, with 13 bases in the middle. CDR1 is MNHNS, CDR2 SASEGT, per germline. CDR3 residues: CASRRVGGNEQFF. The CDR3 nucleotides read TGTGCCAGCAGGAGGGTGGGCGGGAATGAGCAGTTCTTC.

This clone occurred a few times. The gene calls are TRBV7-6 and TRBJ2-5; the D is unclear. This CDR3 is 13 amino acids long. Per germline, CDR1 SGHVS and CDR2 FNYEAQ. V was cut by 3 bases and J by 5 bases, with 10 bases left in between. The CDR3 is CASSFGVEETQYF. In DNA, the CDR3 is TGTGCCAGCAGCTTTGGGGTGGAGGAGACCCAGTACTTC.

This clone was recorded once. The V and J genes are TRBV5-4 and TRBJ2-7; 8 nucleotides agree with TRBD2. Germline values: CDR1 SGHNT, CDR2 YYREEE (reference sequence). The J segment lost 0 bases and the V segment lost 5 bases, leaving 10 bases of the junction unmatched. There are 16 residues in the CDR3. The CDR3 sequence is CASRAGLAGPSYEQYF. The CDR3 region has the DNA TGTGCCAGCAGGGCGGGTCTAGCGGGCCCCTCCTACGAGCAGTACTTC. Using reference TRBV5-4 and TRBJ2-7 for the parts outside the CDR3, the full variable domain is ETGVTQSPTHLIKTRGQQVTLRCSSQSGHNTVSWYQQALGQGPQFIFQYYREEENGRGNFPPRFSGLQFPNYSSELNVNALELDDSALYLCASRAGLAGPSYEQYFGPGTRLTVT.

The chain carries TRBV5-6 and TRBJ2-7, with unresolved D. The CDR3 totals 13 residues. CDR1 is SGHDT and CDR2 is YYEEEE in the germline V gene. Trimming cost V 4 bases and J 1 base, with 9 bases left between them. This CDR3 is CASSPPLSYEQYF. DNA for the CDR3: TGTGCCAGCAGCCCTCCCCTTTCCTACGAGCAGTACTTC.

This CDR3 is CASSLDGDRGRGYTF. CDR3 coding DNA: TGTGCCAGCAGCTTAGATGGGGACAGGGGTCGTGGCTACACCTTC. The gene calls are TRBV7-2 and TRBJ1-2, with 10 bases identical to TRBD1. V was clipped by 1 base and J by 7 bases; unmatched bases: 6. The CDR3 contains 15 residues. Germline V lookup: CDR1 SGHTA, CDR2 FQGNSA.

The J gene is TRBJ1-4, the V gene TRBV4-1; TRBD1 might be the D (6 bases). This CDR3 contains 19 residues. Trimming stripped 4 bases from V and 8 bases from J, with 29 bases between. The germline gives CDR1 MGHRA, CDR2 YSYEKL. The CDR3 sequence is CASSPNPNRGGGVGEKLFF. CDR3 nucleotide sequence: TGCGCCAGCAGCCCGAATCCGAATAGGGGGGGAGGAGTGGGAGAAAAACTGTTTTTT.

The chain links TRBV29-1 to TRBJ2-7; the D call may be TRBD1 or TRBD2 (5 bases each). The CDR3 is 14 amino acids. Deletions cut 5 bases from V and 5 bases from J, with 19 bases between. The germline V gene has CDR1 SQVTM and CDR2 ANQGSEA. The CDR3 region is CSVSYRDASHEQYF. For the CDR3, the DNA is TGCAGCGTTTCTTACCGGGACGCGTCTCACGAGCAGTACTTC.

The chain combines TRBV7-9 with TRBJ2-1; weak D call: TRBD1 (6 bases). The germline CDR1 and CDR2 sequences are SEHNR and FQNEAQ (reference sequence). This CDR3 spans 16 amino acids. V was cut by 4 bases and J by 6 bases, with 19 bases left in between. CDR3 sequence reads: CASSSTGRAVSNEQFF. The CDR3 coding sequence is TGTGCCAGCAGCTCAACAGGGCGCGCGGTCAGCAATGAGCAGTTCTTC.